What follows describes a single TCR beta chain. Which antigen it targets is not known. Base qualities are missing; no much larger clone stands one base away. Enrolling through a virtual design, the prospective study's participants ranged in age from roughly 18 to 90 years and lived across roughly 23 United States geographic areas. Cohort assignment in the prospective study relied on participant-reported clinical history from a screening survey and a study questionnaire. For ImmuneRACE Cohort 3, a participant was defined as recovered based on two consecutive negative NP/OP PCR tests, clearance by a healthcare professional, or resolution of symptoms. In the prospective study, whole blood, serum and a nasopharyngeal or oropharyngeal swab were collected from each participant by mobile phlebotomists. Participants in the prospective study had the option to provide additional blood draws and questionnaires over a roughly 2-month period. Before DNA extraction, blood samples from the prospective study were shipped at room temperature or frozen.

The data were taken from a study of blood T cell repertoires in COVID-19 (TCRdb year 2020). Describing the broader study: Samples from collaborators originated in the United States, Italy and Spain and spanned both the acute and convalescent phases of COVID-19. The prospective study material was composed of cDNA or gDNA derived from T cells, B-cell-depleted T cells, or PBMCs. The dataset comprised deeply sampled blood TCRbeta repertoires from subjects exposed to, actively infected with, or recovered from COVID-19. The repertoires were released in a freely available public database meant as a resource for research on the immune response to SARS-CoV-2. The samples were drawn from two sources: the first 160 participants of the ongoing ImmuneRACE study, and 950 to 1,500 subjects contributed by 6 global collaborators. Sample metadata almost always included a de-identified subject ID, COVID-19 status, age in years and sex. Where available, HLA class I and class II types were taken from metadata supplied by the sample provider and were not determined by assay-based typing. The paper as a whole reports these results and caveats: Clinical and demographic metadata were provided uncurated, with the amount varying by source and participant.

The germline V gene gives CDR1 as SGHTA and CDR2 as FQGNSA. Trimming removed 5 bases from V and 1 base from J, leaving 11 bases between the germline ends. The CDR3 sequence holds 14 residues, the cysteine and phenylalanine included. Left in the record is the CDR3 DNA by itself, 42 bases read in frame from the first base. The immunoSEQ Assay, a bias-controlled multiplex PCR, was used to amplify TCRbeta CDR3 regions from genomic DNA. The original methods were these. The number of nucleated cells in each sample was estimated from the amplification of reference gene primers within the assay. To quantify the absolute abundance of each unique TCRbeta CDR3 rearrangement, sequence reads were collapsed and filtered. For each sample, productive Simpson clonality was calculated by taking the square root of Simpson's diversity index across productive rearrangements. TCRdb stores this immuneACCESS table with in-frame sequences only. Part of the clones is absent; in the studies checked, under half of the shortfall reflects unresolved V genes, and no reason is known for the rest. V and J calls and clone size come straight from that table; D and trimming were deduced from the DNA. Counted in this sample were 250,000 to 300,000 clones; over 75% of them appeared once. The ten largest clones represent roughly a sixth of the sample.

The sequence links TRBV7-2 to TRBJ1-1; TRBD1 might be the D gene, on 6 matching bases. This clonotype was sampled from a man in his late teens or twenties who had recovered from COVID-19. Sequenced sample: PBMCs or T cells enriched from blood (not recorded which). The CDR3 in this case is CASSPRTANTEAFF. The base sequence is TGTGCCAGCAGCCCCCGGACAGCGAACACTGAAGCTTTCTTT. The CDR3, completed at both ends by the reference TRBV7-2 and TRBJ1-1 genes, gives the full variable domain GAGVSQSPSNKVTEKGKDVELRCDPISGHTALYWYRQSLGQGLEFLIYFQGNSAPDKSGLPSDRFSAERTGGSVSTLTIQRTQQEDSAVYLCASSPRTANTEAFFGQGTRLTVV.